One and the same sample provided the 15 T cell receptor beta chains below, sequenced in a study of blood T cell repertoires in COVID-19. TCRdb's table, derived via immunoSEQ multiplex PCR, lists solely in-frame clones and lacks some. The sample lists 300,000 to 350,000 clones; 88% were seen once. Sequenced input: PBMCs or T cells enriched from blood (not recorded which). These receptors were collected from a woman in her twenties or thirties who had been exposed to COVID-19.

The rearrangement uses TRBV9 and TRBJ2-1; TRBD2 agrees at 9 bases. The germline CDR1 and CDR2 sequences are SGDLS and YYNGEE. J lost 4 bases, V lost 0 bases, and 11 bases had no gene match. The CDR3 is made up of 18 amino acids. The CDR3 is CASSVAPSGTSSYNEQFF. The DNA for the CDR3 is TGTGCCAGCAGCGTAGCTCCGTCCGGGACTAGCAGTTACAATGAGCAGTTCTTC. Looking up the rest from reference TRBV9 and TRBJ2-1 gives the full variable domain: DSGVTQTPKHLITATGQRVTLRCSPRSGDLSVYWYQQSLDQGLQFLIQYYNGEERAKGNILERFSAQQFPDLHSELNLSSLELGDSALYFCASSVAPSGTSSYNEQFFGPGTRLTVL.

This chain connects TRBV28 to TRBJ2-1; 11 nucleotides line up with TRBD2. CDR1 and CDR2 (germline): MDHEN, SYDVKM. This CDR3 contains 16 residues. The V and J ends lost 1 base and 8 bases, in that order; junction bases with no gene match: 7. This CDR3 is CASSLFTSGSSDEQFF. The CDR3 DNA sequence: TGTGCCAGCAGTTTATTTACTAGCGGGAGTTCGGATGAGCAGTTCTTC.

This chain uses TRBV19 with TRBJ1-1, with 10 bases lining up with TRBD1. Germline CDR1 is LNHDA and CDR2 is SQIVND (reference sequence). The junction had 7 bases not matched to a gene; V was cut back by 6 bases and J by 3 bases. This CDR3 region has 15 residues. As DNA, the CDR3 is TGTGCCAGTAGCGGGGGACAGGGGATCGACACTGAAGCTTTCTTT. It encodes CASSGGQGIDTEAFF.

This rearrangement joins TRBV5-1 to TRBJ2-7, with 7 bases aligning to TRBD1. CDR1 and CDR2 from the germline V gene are SGHRS and YFSETQ. Germline trimming cut 4 bases from V and 5 bases from J; bases unmatched to any gene: 9. The CDR3 has 14 residues. The CDR3 loop reads CASSPGQLPHEQYF. In DNA, the CDR3 is TGCGCCAGCAGCCCGGGACAGCTTCCCCACGAGCAGTACTTC.

The rearrangement links TRBV28 to TRBJ2-3; TRBD1 is a possible D gene (6 bases). The CDR3 has 15 amino acids. Trimming left V 6 bases short and J 6 bases short, with 19 bases between. From germline, CDR1 is MDHEN and CDR2 SYDVKM. In DNA, the CDR3 is TGTGCCAGCAGCCCCGACAGGCCGAGTTGGGATACGCAGTATTTT. As protein: CASSPDRPSWDTQYF.

V and J are TRBV28 and TRBJ2-1; TRBD1 matches 8 bases. Germline trimming cut 3 bases from V and 3 bases from J; bases unmatched to any gene: 10. Germline CDR1 and CDR2: MDHEN and SYDVKM. The CDR3 has 17 residues. Here the CDR3 DNA reads TGTGCCAGCAGTTTTTTGGGGCAGGGGGCTCTCTACAATGAGCAGTTCTTC. It specifies CASSFLGQGALYNEQFF.

V and J are TRBV11-3 and TRBJ2-3; D may be TRBD2 (6 bases). Germline assignment: CDR1 SGHNT and CDR2 YENEEA. The V and J ends lost 5 bases and 1 base respectively, with 13 bases between them. The CDR3 totals 15 residues. CDR3 protein: CASSEGTSRTDTQYF. DNA of the CDR3: TGTGCCAGCAGCGAAGGGACTTCCCGCACAGATACGCAGTATTTT.

The CDR3 loop is CASSLGVIPSRDEQFF. The CDR3 nucleotides read TGTGCCAGCAGCTTAGGTGTGATCCCTAGTCGGGATGAGCAGTTCTTC. The chain combines TRBV7-9 with TRBJ2-1; D call uncertain. V shed 1 base and J shed 8 bases, with 18 bases lying between them. Germline CDR1 and CDR2: SEHNR and FQNEAQ (reference sequence). This CDR3 region has 16 residues.

The V and J genes are TRBV3-1 (or the pseudogene TRBV3-2) and TRBJ2-5, with 11 bases lining up with TRBD2. Germline-derived CDR1 and CDR2 are LGHDT and YNNKEL (reference sequence). V lost 1 base to trimming and J lost 4 bases; unmatched junction nucleotides: 8. The CDR3 runs to 17 residues. CDR3 coding DNA: TGTGCCAGCAGCCAAGGGCTAGCGGGAGGCGTAGGAGAGACCCAGTACTTC. This encodes CASSQGLAGGVGETQYF.

V gene TRBV24-1 combines with J gene TRBJ2-1; 12 positions match TRBD2. Germline V gives CDR1 KGHDR, CDR2 SFDVKD. CDR3 length: 14 residues. The trim removed 5 bases at V and 9 bases at J, leaving 4 bases unmatched. The CDR3 sequence is CATSGTSGMVEQFF. The CDR3 DNA reads as TGTGCCACCAGTGGGACTAGCGGGATGGTTGAGCAGTTCTTC.

This clone turned up a few times. This chain links TRBV2 with TRBJ2-7, with no clear D. The CDR3 is 13 amino acids. V was shortened by 6 bases and J by 3 bases, with 12 bases between the two germline ends. Germline CDR1 is SNHLY and CDR2 is FYNNEI. As DNA, the CDR3 is TGTGCCAGCAGGGGCCAATCCCTCTACGAGCAGTACTTC. This translates into CASRGQSLYEQYF.

The chain carries TRBV28 and TRBJ2-1; the D gene is possibly TRBD1 (6 bases). CDR1 and CDR2 (germline): MDHEN, SYDVKM. With 2 bases removed from V and 4 bases from J, the gap between germline ends came to 9 bases. This CDR3 has 14 amino acids. The CDR3 spells CASSLGQRYNEQFF. CDR3 bases: TGTGCCAGCAGTTTAGGACAGAGATACAATGAGCAGTTCTTC.

This chain joins TRBV7-6 and TRBJ1-3; 7 nucleotides line up with TRBD1. V dropped 0 bases and J dropped 2; count of bases not matched to a gene: 4. CDR1 is SGHVS, CDR2 FNYEAQ, per germline. The CDR3 is 16 residues long. The CDR3, as DNA: TGTGCCAGCAGCTTAGCGGAAGACAGGGCTGGAAACACCATATATTTT. Amino acid sequence: CASSLAEDRAGNTIYF.

Only one count was recorded for this clone. The chain links TRBV7-3 to TRBJ2-1; 8 bases match TRBD1. Germline CDR1 SGHTA, CDR2 FQGTGA. V shed 5 bases, J shed 8 bases, and the junction held 8 bases outside the gene matches. The CDR3 sequence is 14 residues long. CDR3 sequence (DNA): TGTGCCAGCAGCCCCGGGACAGGACGGGATGAGCAGTTCTTC. Residues: CASSPGTGRDEQFF.

This clone was detected a few times. This chain connects TRBV11-3 to TRBJ2-2; 13 bases agree with TRBD2. V trimming: 4 bases; J trimming: 6 bases; junction bases outside the gene matches: 5. The CDR3 is 16 amino acids. Germline values: CDR1 SGHNT, CDR2 YENEEA. CDR3 in DNA: TGTGCCAGCAGCTCTGGACTAGCGGGAGTTTCCGGGGAGCTGTTTTTT. It codes for CASSSGLAGVSGELFF. The full variable domain, in which reference TRBV11-3 and TRBJ2-2 provide the parts outside the CDR3, is EAGVVQSPRYKIIEKKQPVAFWCNPISGHNTLYWYLQNLGQGPELLIRYENEEAVDDSQLPKDRFSAERLKGVDSTLKIQPAELGDSAVYLCASSSGLAGVSGELFFGEGSRLTVL.